The next 12 T cell receptor beta chains were all read from a single sample in a study of blood T cell repertoires in COVID-19. Produced via immunoSEQ multiplex PCR; TCRdb's table is partial and in-frame only. The sample holds roughly 340,000 clones, about 87% seen once. The specimen was peripheral blood. The receptors here all came from a woman in her forties or fifties with COVID-19, enrolled during active disease.

The gene calls are TRBV6-1 and TRBJ1-2; a possible D gene is TRBD1 (6 bases). Trimming left V 1 base short and J 4 bases short, with 10 bases between. Germline CDR1 reads MNHNS; CDR2 reads SASEGT. The CDR3 extends over 14 amino acids. The CDR3 DNA reads TGTGCCAGCAGTGAAGTCTGGGGGCCCTATGGCTACACCTTC. Protein sequence: CASSEVWGPYGYTF.

The chain carries TRBV3-1 (or the pseudogene TRBV3-2) and TRBJ2-1; D unresolved. The V gene's germline CDR1 is LGHDT and CDR2 YNNKEL (reference sequence). The CDR3 is 14 amino acids. V lost 8 bases, J lost 3 bases, and 14 bases lay in between. CDR3 DNA sequence: TGTGCCAGCCGAATAGCATCGAACTACAATGAGCAGTTCTTC. Its protein is CASRIASNYNEQFF.

The rearrangement joins TRBV2 to TRBJ2-5; D unclear. Trimming stripped 6 bases from V and 0 bases from J, with 11 bases between. The CDR3 spans 14 residues. CDR1 and CDR2 from the germline V gene are SNHLY and FYNNEI. The CDR3 sequence: CASRLLRYQETQYF. The DNA for the CDR3 is TGTGCCAGCAGACTTCTGAGGTACCAAGAGACCCAGTACTTC.

The rearrangement joins TRBV29-1 to TRBJ1-1; D unclear. The germline gives CDR1 SQVTM, CDR2 ANQGSEA. V was shortened by 4 bases and J by 6 bases, with 9 bases between the two germline ends. CDR3 length: 11 amino acids. The CDR3 here is CSVVEAPEAFF. In nucleotides, the CDR3 is TGCAGCGTTGTCGAGGCCCCTGAAGCTTTCTTT.

The chain employs TRBV10-3 and TRBJ1-2; D is perhaps TRBD1 (5 bases). CDR3 length: 14 amino acids. V lost 6 bases and J 3 bases, leaving 14 bases between the germline ends. Germline values: CDR1 ENHRY, CDR2 SYGVKD. The CDR3 is CAIRPLGGDYGYTF. The CDR3 DNA is TGTGCCATCAGGCCCTTAGGAGGGGACTATGGCTACACCTTC.

The V call is TRBV6-6, the J call TRBJ2-7, with 14 bases fitting TRBD2. Germline V gene sequence: CDR1 MNHNY, CDR2 SVGAGI (reference sequence). V dropped 6 bases and J dropped 4; count of bases not matched to a gene: 2. The CDR3 runs to 14 residues. The CDR3 nucleotides are TGTGCCAGCAGGGGGACTAGCGGGAGTTACGAGCAGTACTTC. Translating it yields CASRGTSGSYEQYF.

The J gene is TRBJ2-7, the V gene TRBV25-1; 9 bases line up with TRBD2. With 5 bases clipped from V and 5 bases from J, the junction kept 10 bases outside the gene matches. CDR1 is MGHDK, CDR2 SYGVNS, per germline. The CDR3 is 15 amino acids. As DNA, the CDR3 is TGTGCCAGCAGTTTCGGCGGGAGGGGGCGCGACGAGCAGTACTTC. This gives the protein CASSFGGRGRDEQYF.

V is TRBV19 and J is TRBJ1-2; 7 bases agree with TRBD1. V shed 7 bases and J 2 bases; nucleotides not matched to a gene: 4. CDR1 is LNHDA and CDR2 is SQIVND in the germline V gene (reference sequence). The CDR3 is 13 residues long. The CDR3 sequence is CASISTGNYGYTF. Here the CDR3 DNA reads TGTGCCAGTATTTCGACAGGGAACTATGGCTACACCTTC.

V usage is TRBV12-3 or TRBV12-4 and J usage is TRBJ1-5; perhaps TRBD1 as D (5 bases). Trimming stripped 6 bases from V and 6 bases from J, with 12 bases between. This CDR3 region has 13 residues. The CDR3 nucleotides read TGTGCCAGCAGCAGGCAGGGTCCTCAGCCCCAGCATTTT. It is translated as CASSRQGPQPQHF.

This clone was counted once. The chain carries TRBV30 and TRBJ1-2; tentative D call: TRBD1 (5 bases). Trimming took 0 bases from V and 6 from J, leaving 8 bases between them. Germline values: CDR1 GTSNPN, CDR2 SVGIG (reference sequence). The CDR3 is 12 amino acids. The CDR3 DNA is TGTGCCTGGAGTGTGTGGGGCCATGGCTACACCTTC. It translates to CAWSVWGHGYTF.

The rearrangement joins TRBV6-5 to TRBJ1-1; no clear D gene. V dropped 8 bases and J dropped 1 base, with 11 bases sitting between them. This CDR3 comprises 13 residues. CDR1 is MNHEY and CDR2 is SVGAGI in the germline V gene. The CDR3 nucleotides read TGTGCCAGCCTCTCCTGGGCGAACACTGAAGCTTTCTTT. Its protein is CASLSWANTEAFF.

This chain uses TRBV29-1 with TRBJ2-3; 9 nucleotides align to TRBD2. Unmatched junction bases numbered 8, after V lost 7 bases and J lost 0 bases. The CDR3 is 15 amino acids. The germline CDR1 and CDR2 sequences are SQVTM and ANQGSEA. CDR3 DNA sequence: TGCAGCGCCGAAAGACTAGCGGCGAGCACAGATACGCAGTATTTT. It yields the protein CSAERLAASTDTQYF.